What follows are 10 T cell receptor beta chains derived from one specimen sequenced in a study of blood T cell repertoires in COVID-19. The protocol was immunoSEQ multiplex PCR, while the TCRdb copy is restricted to in-frame clones and leaves out a portion. This table has over 200,000 clones, roughly 79% appearing once. Specimen: PBMCs or T cells enriched from blood (not recorded which). These receptors were obtained from a woman in her 50s with acute COVID-19.

This clone has only one observation. CDR3 residues: CASHSYEQYF. In nucleotides, the CDR3 is TGTGCCAGTCATAGCTACGAGCAGTACTTC. This rearrangement joins TRBV2 to TRBJ2-7; D is undetermined. Germline values: CDR1 SNHLY, CDR2 FYNNEI. Trimming took off 9 bases at V and 3 bases at J, with 6 bases between the two ends. This CDR3 spans 10 amino acids.

This sequence joins TRBV28 and TRBJ1-2; weak D call: TRBD1 (5 bases). Germline V gene lookup returns CDR1 MDHEN and CDR2 SYDVKM. The V end lost 7 bases, the J end lost 0 bases, and 18 bases lay between the germline ends. This CDR3 contains 16 residues. Here the CDR3 reads CASKGLGGESNYGYTF. The DNA for the CDR3 is TGTGCCAGCAAAGGTCTAGGAGGGGAATCTAACTATGGCTACACCTTC.

The chain uses TRBV24-1 and TRBJ1-5, with 7 positions matching TRBD1. The CDR3 covers 21 residues. Germline trimming cut 1 base from V and 2 bases from J; bases unmatched to any gene: 19. Germline assignment: CDR1 KGHDR and CDR2 SFDVKD. CDR3 sequence (DNA): TGTGCCACCAGTGATTTAGGTCATATGAATCCAGGGGGATTGGGCAATCAGCCCCAGCATTTT. Protein: CATSDLGHMNPGGLGNQPQHF.

This clone was picked up one time. The CDR3 loop reads CASSSQQETQYF. In DNA, the CDR3 is TGTGCCAGCAGCAGTCAGCAAGAGACCCAGTACTTC. The chain employs TRBV7-9 and TRBJ2-5; D ambiguous. The CDR3 sequence is 12 residues long. Germline-derived CDR1 and CDR2 are SEHNR and FQNEAQ (reference sequence). V gave up 5 bases and J gave up 2 bases, with 6 bases separating them. The full variable domain, in which reference TRBV7-9 and TRBJ2-5 provide the parts outside the CDR3, is DTGVSQNPRHKITKRGQNVTFRCDPISEHNRLYWYRQTLGQGPEFLTYFQNEAQLEKSRLLSDRFSAERPKGSFSTLEIQRTEQGDSAMYLCASSSQQETQYFGPGTRLLVL.

This clone showed up just a few times. V and J are TRBV7-9 and TRBJ1-4, with 9 bases fitting TRBD1. J was trimmed by 8 bases and V by 6 bases; bases with no gene match: 19. This CDR3 is 18 amino acids long. Germline V gene data show CDR1 as SEHNR and CDR2 as FQNEAQ (reference sequence). The CDR3 is CASRRPGQGILREEKLFF. CDR3 bases: TGTGCCAGCAGGCGACCGGGACAGGGCATTCTCCGCGAAGAAAAACTGTTTTTT.

This clone was counted between two and nine times. The chain recombines TRBV7-2 with TRBJ2-7; TRBD1 matches 7 bases. V lost 0 bases, J lost 6 bases, and 5 bases stayed unmatched. This CDR3 comprises 14 residues. The germline CDR1 and CDR2 sequences are SGHTA and FQGNSA. CDR3 bases: TGTGCCAGCAGCTTAGCAATAAGGACAGGCGAGCAGTACTTC. Residues: CASSLAIRTGEQYF.

The rearrangement uses TRBV18 and TRBJ1-1; 7 positions agree with TRBD1. V dropped 6 bases and J dropped 4; count of bases not matched to a gene: 5. Germline V CDR1 and CDR2: KGHSH, LQKENI. The CDR3 runs to 13 residues. The CDR3 DNA sequence: TGTGCCAGCTCCCAGGGACAGACCACTGAAGCTTTCTTT. Protein: CASSQGQTTEAFF.

This chain joins TRBV19 and TRBJ1-5; weak D call: TRBD1 (6 bases). The CDR3 is 14 amino acids. CDR1 and CDR2 (germline): LNHDA, SQIVND (reference sequence). V was trimmed by 4 bases and J by 3 bases, leaving 10 bases between them. The CDR3: CASSKDSTNQPQHF. The CDR3, as DNA: TGTGCCAGTAGTAAGGACAGTACCAATCAGCCCCAGCATTTT.

This chain links TRBV28 with TRBJ1-6; no firm D call. The CDR3 runs to 12 residues. Germline loops: CDR1 MDHEN, CDR2 SYDVKM. V was trimmed by 9 bases and J by 5 bases, leaving 8 bases between them. CDR3 coding DNA: TGTGCCAGTACGTACAATAATTCACCCCTCCACTTT. Amino acid sequence: CASTYNNSPLHF.

CDR3 sequence reads: CASSLIAAGGGDEQFF. Written as DNA, the CDR3 is TGTGCCAGCAGTTTAATCGCGGCGGGAGGGGGCGATGAGCAGTTCTTC. The chain has TRBV28 and TRBJ2-1; TRBD2 agrees at 9 bases. The CDR3 covers 16 residues. With V trimmed by 2 bases and J by 8 bases, 10 bases remained unmatched. CDR1 and CDR2 (germline): MDHEN, SYDVKM.